A selection of T cell receptor beta chains follows, all from one sample in a study of blood T cell repertoires in COVID-19. Profiled with immunoSEQ multiplex PCR; TCRdb holds only in-frame clones, not every one. The repertoire has 350,000 to 400,000 clones, about 89% of them found once; the top ten carry about 0.83%. Sequenced material: PBMCs or T cells enriched from blood (not recorded which). Receptors were obtained from a woman aged 40 to 50 who had been exposed to COVID-19. CDR3s leave out the opening cysteine and the closing phenylalanine or tryptophan.

>TRBJ2-5|TRBV2
ASSGGLAGGQETQY
>TRBJ1-1|TRBV11-3
ASSLILGTEAF
>TRBJ1-1|TRBV2
ASIFSVNTEAF
>TRBJ2-1|TRBV19
ASGGLFPSYNEQF
>TRBJ1-2|TRBV27
ASSSTGAYGYT
>TRBJ2-7|TRBV5-6
ASSLAGKGVYEQY
>TRBJ2-3|TRBV29-1
SVTGLGIADTQY
>TRBJ2-3|TRBV7-2
ASSLAAGGSADTQY
>TRBJ2-5|TRBV14
ASSQELAGVRTQY
>TRBJ1-1|TRBV27
ASSGEMNTEAF
>TRBJ2-5|TRBV11-2
ASSFTGSPQETQY
>TRBJ2-7|TRBV10-3
AISRDTYEQY
>TRBJ2-7|TRBV7-2
ASSLEWSYEQY
>TRBJ1-5|TRBV7-9
ASSDGTGATQPQH
>TRBJ1-2|TRBV3-1/TRBV3-2
ASSHRRNYGYT
>TRBJ1-3|TRBV6-2/TRBV6-3
ASSDPTGPSGNTIY
>TRBJ2-5|TRBV30
AWSDWGTSGGETQY
>TRBJ2-5|TRBV19
ATAGLDETQY
>TRBJ1-1|TRBV7-9
ASNLGQGTTEAF
>TRBJ2-3|TRBV7-2
ASSLAGGGDTQY
>TRBJ1-2|TRBV7-2
ASSLADRGVYGYT
>TRBJ2-5|TRBV10-3
AISAGGTNQETQY
>TRBJ1-2|TRBV7-2
ASSLVRQGSGYT
>TRBJ2-7|TRBV7-2
ASSLEAGPYEQY
>TRBJ2-7|TRBV5-6
ASSLSPGGGPRGEQY
>TRBJ1-2|TRBV30
AWSVQYGYT
>TRBJ1-1|TRBV9
ASSVVHQNTEAF
>TRBJ2-1|TRBV5-1
ASSPRLAGDNEQF
>TRBJ1-2|TRBV6-5
ASNFDRPIQGGYT
>TRBJ1-5|TRBV19
ASSRDRGQPQH
>TRBJ1-2|TRBV25-1
ASSAQGLYYGYT
>TRBJ1-4|TRBV14
ASSHRRGSGGTNEKLF
>TRBJ2-1|TRBV28
ASKRGLGLGVSKQF
>TRBJ2-3|TRBV7-9
ASSLRAGLGTDTQY
>TRBJ2-1|TRBV4-1
ASSQDGGSANNEQF
>TRBJ2-7|TRBV2
ASSEGQGNRDEQY
>TRBJ2-3|TRBV27
ASSSPVAGVGTDTQY
>TRBJ1-1|TRBV6-5
ASSYRTGVTSTEAF
>TRBJ2-7|TRBV29-1
NPPHRDIGQY
>TRBJ2-1|TRBV5-1
ASSLEGTSGSYNEQF
>TRBJ2-1|TRBV3-1/TRBV3-2
ASSQPGQVSEQF
>TRBJ2-1|TRBV3-1/TRBV3-2
ASSPETARYNEQF